These 7 T cell receptor beta chains came from one sample sequenced in a study of T cell responses to AZD1222 COVID-19 vaccine. Repertoires were generated with immunoSEQ multiplex PCR, while TCRdb's copy carries only in-frame clones and drops some. The profile shows roughly 40,000 clones, about 90% of them singletons. Here the sequenced sample was peripheral blood, taken 28 days after the second AZD1222 dose. The receptors derive from an adult who received the AZD1222 COVID-19 vaccine.

This chain joins TRBV6-5 and TRBJ1-2, with 8 bases lining up with TRBD1. Germline V gene lookup returns CDR1 MNHEY and CDR2 SVGAGI. J lost 10 bases, V lost 6 bases, and 4 bases had no gene match. The CDR3 contains 11 residues. For the CDR3, the DNA is TGTGCCAGCAGCGGACAGGGTACCTACACCTTC. This encodes CASSGQGTYTF.

This clone was found a few times. The chain employs TRBV12-3 or TRBV12-4 and TRBJ1-6, with D unresolved. V was clipped by 3 bases and J by 3 bases, with 3 bases between them. The length of the CDR3 is 13 residues. The CDR3 DNA reads TGTGCCAGCAGTTTCAACTATAATTCACCCCTCCACTTT. Amino acid sequence: CASSFNYNSPLHF.

This clone was seen a handful of times. The genes are TRBV5-1 and TRBJ1-2; D is ambiguous. Germline CDR1 reads SGHRS; CDR2 reads YFSETQ. CDR3 size: 14 residues. V was pared by 5 bases and J by 0 bases, with 11 bases between. CDR3 loop: CASSQGAANYGYTF. In DNA, the CDR3 is TGCGCCAGCAGTCAAGGAGCAGCTAACTATGGCTACACCTTC.

This clone is a singleton in its sample. The chain recombines TRBV27 with TRBJ1-2; 9 bases line up with TRBD1. CDR1 and CDR2 from the germline V gene are MNHEY and SMNVEV (reference sequence). The V segment lost 8 bases and the J segment 7 bases; nucleotides outside the gene matches: 5. The CDR3 is 12 amino acids. CDR3 residues: CASQGTGLGYTF. The CDR3 DNA is TGTGCCAGCCAAGGGACAGGGCTTGGCTACACCTTC.

The chain uses TRBV10-1 and TRBJ2-3; D is unresolved. The CDR3 totals 16 residues. The germline V gene encodes CDR1 WNHNN and CDR2 SYGVQD (reference sequence). The V end was cut by 3 bases, the J end by 0 bases, with 13 bases between. As DNA, the CDR3 is TGCGCCAGCAGTGAACGAGCCTCCCTCAGCACAGATACGCAGTATTTT. This codes for CASSERASLSTDTQYF.

V and J are TRBV7-8 and TRBJ1-1, with D unresolved. Germline V gene data show CDR1 as SGHVS and CDR2 as FQNEAQ. V lost 5 bases, J lost 3 bases, and 10 bases lay in between. CDR3 length: 13 residues. The CDR3 here is CASSPMVDTEAFF. In DNA form, the CDR3 reads TGTGCCAGCAGCCCCATGGTGGACACTGAAGCTTTCTTT.

The chain combines TRBV30 with TRBJ1-3, with TRBD1 matching over 8 bases. The trim removed 3 bases at V and 2 bases at J, leaving 3 bases unmatched. Germline V gives CDR1 GTSNPN, CDR2 SVGIG (reference sequence). The CDR3 spans 14 residues. The CDR3 sequence is CAWRDRVPGNTIYF. DNA for the CDR3: TGTGCCTGGAGGGACAGGGTCCCTGGAAACACCATATATTTT.